The present T cell receptor (beta chain) was sequenced within a study of T cells expressing NK-cell markers. CDR1 is LGHNA, CDR2 YNFKEQ, per germline. The CDR3 loop spans 17 amino acids. No DNA is given; TCRdb re-called the 5' RACE reads and lists each CDR3 protein once. The ten top clones account for roughly 7.2%, within a sample of under 500,000 distinct CDR3 sequences. The clonotype comes from a woman aged 18 to 75 in good health. This rearrangement joins TRBV4-2 to TRBJ2-3; TCRdb's assignment of TRBD2 cannot be checked, as there is no DNA. Sequenced input: blood T cells: a sorted CD56 or NKG2C T cell subset, CD4+ or CD8+ T cells, or bulk PBMC T cells (not recorded which). Here the CDR3 reads CASSPGLAGPKGDTQYF.